This T cell receptor (beta chain) was sequenced in a study of blood T cell repertoires in COVID-19. Overall study context: Both acute and convalescent COVID-19 samples were obtained from the United States, Italy and Spain. T cells, B-cell-depleted T cells, or PBMCs supplied cDNA or gDNA.

Trimming cost V 0 bases and J 2 bases, with 11 bases left between them. The CDR3 consists of 16 residues. CDR1 ENHRY and CDR2 SYGVKD come from the germline V gene. The authors' processing: Scientists estimated how many nucleated cells there were by amplifying reference gene primers. Sequenced by immunoSEQ multiplex PCR; TCRdb stores in-frame clones only, minus some. V, J and clone size are those of that table, while D and trimming were read from the DNA. Of under 250,000 clones in the sample, about 88% are singletons; the top ten hold approximately 7%. This clonotype was obtained from a woman between 65 and 79 years old with active or convalescent COVID-19. The sequenced sample consisted of peripheral blood. The gene calls are TRBV10-3 and TRBJ1-3; unclear D gene. CDR3 DNA: TGTGCCATCAGTGAGTCGGCGCGGCGTCCTGGAAACACCATATATTTT. It codes for CAISESARRPGNTIYF.